This record concerns one TCR beta chain sequence. Its binding antigen is unknown. Base-call qualities are not available, and no considerably larger clone is one nucleotide away. Each PCR received spiked-in synthetic TCR analog templates so that absolute template abundance could be estimated from read counts. The immunoSEQ assay was used to amplify TCRbeta CDR3 regions from genomic DNA with bias-controlled V and J gene primers. Rearranged TCRbeta segments were sequenced at approximately 20X coverage. The authors' analysis ran thus. Clustering was used to correct sequencing errors, and CDR3s were annotated against IMGT to assign V, D and J genes. Out-of-frame and stop-codon sequences were excluded, and only productive TCRbeta rearrangements were used in downstream analyses. To compute clonality, Shannon entropy was normalized by the log of the number of unique productive sequences and then subtracted from one. Clones differing between time points or between blood and tumor were identified by Fisher's exact test with Benjamini-Hochberg correction at adjusted p below 0.01. The source is immuneACCESS, and TCRdb retained only in-frame sequences with V and J called. Part of the clones is not carried over; for the studies checked, unresolved V genes explain less than half of this, and the remainder is unexplained. V and J calls and clone size are as listed in that table; D and trimming were resolved from the DNA. The sample has fewer than 25,000 clones on record, around 88% of them singletons. The ten largest account for around 3.3% of the sample.

The junction shows trimming of 5 bases on V and 2 bases on J, and the gene matches do not reach 6 bases of it. Reading from cysteine to phenylalanine, the CDR3 counts 15 amino acids. Only the CDR3 portion is preserved as DNA: 45 bases, with reading frame beginning at the first base. Reading the germline V gene gives CDR1 SGHTA and CDR2 FQGNSA. This sample is part of a study of PD-L1 blockade in urothelial cancer (dated by TCRdb to about 2017). A note on the overall study: Every patient began therapy in the mid-2010s and was given atezolizumab 1,200 mg intravenously every 3 weeks. Twenty-five of 29 patients were identified as males with urothelial cancer of bladder origin, and a prior smoking history was reported by 18 of 29 patients. An ECOG performance status of 0 or 1 was recorded for the patients, and 0 to 3 prior chemotherapy regimens had been received by the patients. Blood samples were analyzed at 3 weeks after treatment start (second dose) and at 6 weeks after treatment start. Blood samples gave a median of approximately 150,000 T cells and 80,000 to 95,000 unique TCRs, with a median clonality of approximately 0.08. An exploratory multi-omic analysis was conducted of the somatic, immune and clinical correlates of response to PD-L1 blockade with atezolizumab in urothelial cancer. Pretreatment tumor samples, along with matched peripheral blood collected serially before and after atezolizumab treatment, underwent TCR sequencing. Progression-free survival longer than 6 months counted as durable clinical benefit, and TCR features were additionally tested against both progression-free and overall survival. In the same patients, whole exome sequencing and RNA sequencing of pretreatment tumors were performed in addition to TCR sequencing. Eight to ten patients achieved durable clinical benefit and about 22 did not. Approximately 30 patients had pretreatment blood TCR-seq, around 25 had at least one posttreatment blood collection, and around 25 had tumor TCR-seq. Here is what the overall study found, with its caveats: Improved progression-free and overall survival was associated with having pretreatment peripheral blood TCR clonality below the median. Patients with durable benefit showed greater expansion of tumor-associated TCR clones in peripheral blood 3 weeks after starting treatment (n ≈ 21, p = 0.022). Because the sample size was small (n of about 31) and many of the analyses were exploratory, the results are meant to be hypothesis-generating.

A total of approximately 27 patients with locally advanced or metastatic urothelial carcinoma, treated at Memorial Sloan Kettering on a trial protocol, made up the cohort. Peripheral blood mononuclear cells were collected from each patient pretreatment and during treatment, giving between 1 and 8 total time points per patient. The Qiagen DNeasy Blood extraction kit was used to purify genomic DNA from total PBMCs and from tumor samples. PBMCs were collected pretreatment and during treatment, and were isolated and stored as previously described. Sequencing used PBMCs, obtained around atezolizumab (anti-PD-L1) treatment. The source of this sequence is a man aged 50 to 59 with urothelial cancer. The rearrangement joined TRBV7-2 to TRBJ2-7; 10 middle bases align to TRBD1. The CDR3 protein is CASSTGQGYPYEQYF. The nucleotide sequence reads as follows: TGTGCCAGCAGCACGGGACAGGGGTATCCCTACGAGCAGTACTTC.